This TCR beta chain was found in a study of shared clonotypes between healthy human individuals. This CDR3 region has 15 residues. The protocol was immunoSEQ multiplex PCR, while the TCRdb copy is restricted to in-frame clones and leaves out a portion. The sample has almost 750,000 clones, over 60% seen once; the top ten hold approximately 1.8%. The sequenced sample consisted of memory CD4+ T cells sorted from blood. Subset described: CD45RA-negative fraction. The TCR originated in a young woman in good health. The chain recombines TRBV21-1 with TRBJ2-7; the DNA was not used to check the table's D call, TRBD2. TRBV21-1 is given as a pseudogene. The CDR3 loop is CASSSPTRAPYEQYF. In DNA, the CDR3 is TGTGCCAGCAGCTCACCGACTAGGGCCCCCTACGAGCAGTACTTC.